The next 28 T cell receptor beta chains were all read from a single sample in a study of T cell changes during pregnancy in multiple sclerosis. The method was immunoSEQ multiplex PCR; TCRdb's version includes in-frame clones alone and lacks a portion of them. This sample has 40,000 to 45,000 clones, with roughly 89% found just once. The source was CD4+ T cells from peripheral blood mononuclear cells, collected in the first trimester of pregnancy. Receptors originate from a female donor with multiple sclerosis, enrolled in a pregnancy study.

The chain is built from TRBV5-6 and TRBJ2-3; 7 nucleotides agree with TRBD1. The CDR3 totals 13 residues. V shed 7 bases and J 4 bases; nucleotides not matched to a gene: 6. Germline assignment: CDR1 SGHDT and CDR2 YYEEEE. CDR3 in DNA: TGTGCCAGCGCACAGGGGCACGCAGATACGCAGTATTTT. Its translation is CASAQGHADTQYF.

The gene calls are TRBV9 and TRBJ1-4; tentatively, D is TRBD1 (6 bases). Between the trimmed V and J ends, which lost 4 bases and 5 bases, there was a span of 15 bases. The CDR3 has 15 amino acids. Germline loops: CDR1 SGDLS, CDR2 YYNGEE. In DNA, the CDR3 is TGTGCCAGCAGCTCGTGGACAGACAAGAATGAAAAACTGTTTTTT. This sequence encodes CASSSWTDKNEKLFF.

The chain employs TRBV27 and TRBJ2-7; 8 bases map to TRBD1. In germline, CDR1 is MNHEY, CDR2 SMNVEV (reference sequence). V was clipped by 1 base and J by 3 bases; unmatched bases: 8. The CDR3 loop spans 16 amino acids. The CDR3 reads CASSLYGQGAIYEQYF. The DNA for the CDR3 is TGTGCCAGCAGTTTATACGGCCAGGGGGCAATCTACGAGCAGTACTTC.

The chain is built from TRBV5-4 and TRBJ1-1; D unclear. CDR1 and CDR2 from the germline V gene are SGHNT and YYREEE (reference sequence). Trimming shortened V by 5 bases and J by 1 base, and 9 bases separated the two germline ends. The CDR3 is 13 amino acids. CDR3 protein: CASRRTANTEAFF. CDR3 coding DNA: TGTGCCAGCAGGCGTACAGCGAACACTGAAGCTTTCTTT.

This clone came up a few times. This chain connects TRBV2 to TRBJ1-1; 7 bases line up with TRBD1. Germline lookup yields CDR1 SNHLY and CDR2 FYNNEI. V lost 7 bases and J lost 0; bases outside the gene matches: 5. The CDR3 has 14 amino acids. In DNA form, the CDR3 reads TGTGCCAGCATTCCGGACAGGATGAACACTGAAGCTTTCTTT. It translates to CASIPDRMNTEAFF.

The chain couples TRBV5-4 to TRBJ1-2, with D tentatively TRBD1 (6 bases). The germline CDR1 and CDR2 sequences are SGHNT and YYREEE (reference sequence). This CDR3 is built from 15 residues. Trimming shortened V by 3 bases and J by 0 bases, and 12 bases separated the two germline ends. In DNA, the CDR3 is TGTGCCAGCAGCTCCCCCAAGGGGGCTAACTATGGCTACACCTTC. Protein: CASSSPKGANYGYTF.

This CDR3 reads CASGLVRNEQFF. The CDR3, as DNA: TGTGCTAGTGGTTTGGTCCGGAATGAGCAGTTCTTC. This chain joins TRBV12-5 and TRBJ2-1; D gene ambiguous. Germline V lookup: CDR1 LGHNT, CDR2 FRNRAP. The CDR3 is made up of 12 amino acids. With 0 bases removed from V and 7 bases from J, the gap between germline ends came to 4 bases.

This clone was counted a single time. V gene TRBV29-1 combines with J gene TRBJ1-1, with D perhaps TRBD1 (5 bases). V shed 4 bases and J shed 7 bases, with 16 bases lying between them. CDR1 is SQVTM, CDR2 ANQGSEA, per germline. The CDR3 runs to 13 residues. The CDR3 reads CSVAEGQGGEAFF. In DNA, the CDR3 is TGCAGCGTTGCGGAGGGGCAAGGAGGTGAAGCTTTCTTT.

This chain uses TRBV6-5 with TRBJ1-1; TRBD1 matches 8 bases. Germline CDR1 MNHEY, CDR2 SVGAGI. Unmatched junction bases numbered 5, after V lost 7 bases and J lost 1 base. This CDR3 has 14 amino acids. Written as DNA, the CDR3 is TGTGCCAGCACTAAGACAGGGGCGAACACTGAAGCTTTCTTT. Translation: CASTKTGANTEAFF.

The J gene is TRBJ1-5, the V gene TRBV9; D unclear. Trimming pared 2 bases from V and 3 bases from J, leaving 9 bases between. The germline V gene has CDR1 SGDLS and CDR2 YYNGEE. This CDR3 has 14 residues. The CDR3 nucleotides read TGTGCCAGCAGCGTCGGGGTGGACAATCAGCCCCAGCATTTT. Residues: CASSVGVDNQPQHF.

Only a few counts were recorded for this clone. This sequence joins TRBV9 and TRBJ2-1, with D perhaps matching TRBD1 (6 bases). The CDR3 covers 13 residues. Trimming took 4 bases from V and 4 from J, leaving 9 bases between them. CDR1 is SGDLS and CDR2 is YYNGEE in the germline V gene. The DNA for the CDR3 is TGTGCCAGCAGCCAAGGACAGTACAATGAGCAGTTCTTC. Translated: CASSQGQYNEQFF.

The genes are TRBV5-1 and TRBJ2-5; 8 nucleotides line up with TRBD2. V trimming: 2 bases; J trimming: 0 bases; junction bases outside the gene matches: 0. This CDR3 comprises 14 residues. Germline V lookup: CDR1 SGHRS, CDR2 YFSETQ. The CDR3 loop reads CASSLAGDQETQYF. The CDR3 bases are TGCGCCAGCAGCTTAGCGGGGGACCAAGAGACCCAGTACTTC.

CDR3 in amino acids: CASSRGTSGTSTGELFF. The CDR3 bases are TGTGCCAGCAGCAGGGGGACTAGCGGGACGAGCACCGGGGAGCTGTTTTTT. The gene calls are TRBV5-4 and TRBJ2-2; TRBD2 aligns across 13 bases. Germline trimming cut 4 bases from V and 4 bases from J; bases unmatched to any gene: 7. This CDR3 comprises 17 residues. CDR1 is SGHNT, CDR2 YYREEE, per germline (reference sequence).

This sequence joins TRBV5-4 and TRBJ2-3; tentative D call: TRBD2 (5 bases). Between the trimmed V and J ends, which lost 3 bases and 5 bases, there was a span of 16 bases. The CDR3 loop spans 15 amino acids. CDR1 SGHNT and CDR2 YYREEE come from the germline V gene (reference sequence). DNA for the CDR3: TGTGCCAGCAGCTCACGCCGAGGGCTAGGAGATACGCAGTATTTT. Translating it yields CASSSRRGLGDTQYF.

The V call is TRBV6-1, the J call TRBJ2-1; 7 positions match TRBD1. Germline V gene data show CDR1 as MNHNS and CDR2 as SASEGT. V trimming: 4 bases; J trimming: 3 bases; junction bases outside the gene matches: 6. This CDR3 spans 15 amino acids. The CDR3, as DNA: TGTGCCAGCAGTGCAGGACAGGCTAACTACAATGAGCAGTTCTTC. Its translation: CASSAGQANYNEQFF.

Only one count was recorded for this clone. This chain links TRBV27 with TRBJ2-1; 8 positions match TRBD2. The germline V gene has CDR1 MNHEY and CDR2 SMNVEV (reference sequence). Trimming at V came to 8 bases and at J to 2 bases, leaving 11 bases not matched to a gene. This CDR3 comprises 16 residues. CDR3 protein: CASLRKPGGTYNEQFF. As DNA, the CDR3 is TGTGCCAGCCTTAGGAAACCGGGAGGGACCTACAATGAGCAGTTCTTC.

The chain has TRBV18 and TRBJ2-2; D not certain. The CDR3 length is 16 residues. Trimming took off 2 bases at V and 1 base at J, with 11 bases between the two ends. The germline V gene encodes CDR1 KGHSH and CDR2 LQKENI. CDR3 region: CASSPNTQMNTGELFF. The CDR3 coding sequence is TGTGCCAGCTCACCAAACACCCAAATGAACACCGGGGAGCTGTTTTTT. Full variable domain (missing parts from reference TRBV18 and TRBJ2-2): NAGVMQNPRHLVRRRGQEARLRCSPMKGHSHVYWYRQLPEEGLKFMVYLQKENIIDESGMPKERFSAEFPKEGPSILRIQQVVRGDSAAYFCASSPNTQMNTGELFFGEGSRLTVL.

The chain recombines TRBV4-1 with TRBJ2-1; D might be TRBD2 (6 bases). Germline CDR1 is MGHRA and CDR2 is YSYEKL. V was clipped by 1 base and J by 2 bases, with 12 bases between them. This CDR3 has 16 amino acids. In DNA form, the CDR3 reads TGCGCCAGCAGCCAAGGACGGGACTCAACCTACAATGAGCAGTTCTTC. Amino acids: CASSQGRDSTYNEQFF.

The J gene is TRBJ2-2, the V gene TRBV2; TRBD1 aligns across 10 bases. The V segment lost 3 bases and the J segment 7 bases; nucleotides outside the gene matches: 5. The CDR3 has 15 amino acids. Germline loops: CDR1 SNHLY, CDR2 FYNNEI. CDR3 DNA sequence: TGTGCCAGCAGTGAGGGGACAGGGGACCTCGGGGAGCTGTTTTTT. Protein: CASSEGTGDLGELFF.

The rearrangement links TRBV27 to TRBJ2-1; 9 nucleotides line up with TRBD1. CDR3 length equals 15 residues. V trimming: 6 bases; J trimming: 5 bases; junction bases outside the gene matches: 8. Germline assignment: CDR1 MNHEY and CDR2 SMNVEV (reference sequence). CDR3 in amino acids: CASRYGTGINNEQFF. The CDR3 DNA follows: TGTGCCAGCAGGTACGGGACAGGGATCAACAATGAGCAGTTCTTC.

The V call is TRBV11-2, the J call TRBJ1-2; D is unresolved. Germline assignment: CDR1 SGHAT and CDR2 FQNNGV. Trimming took off 1 base at V and 3 bases at J, with 15 bases between the two ends. This CDR3 has 16 residues. CDR3 nucleotides: TGTGCCAGCAGCTTAGGATATCGGGGAAGTGACTATGGCTACACCTTC. This translates into CASSLGYRGSDYGYTF. The entire variable domain, with the rest obtained from reference TRBV11-2 and TRBJ1-2, is as follows: EAGVAQSPRYKIIEKRQSVAFWCNPISGHATLYWYQQILGQGPKLLIQFQNNGVVDDSQLPKDRFSAERLKGVDSTLKIQPAKLEDSAVYLCASSLGYRGSDYGYTFGSGTRLTVV.

The J gene is TRBJ1-2, the V gene TRBV4-3, with unresolved D. CDR3 length equals 16 residues. V gave up 1 base and J gave up 5 bases, with 17 bases separating them. Germline CDR1 reads LGHNA; CDR2 reads YSLEER. The CDR3 bases are TGCGCCAGCAGCCAAGGGAATCCCTCGCGGGGATATGGCTACACCTTC. This encodes CASSQGNPSRGYGYTF.

V gene TRBV5-6 combines with J gene TRBJ1-1, with D unresolved. CDR1 SGHDT and CDR2 YYEEEE come from the germline V gene. V was trimmed by 5 bases and J by 1 base, leaving 9 bases between them. The CDR3 consists of 13 residues. The CDR3 DNA follows: TGTGCCAGCAGGCGAGGGTGGAACACTGAAGCTTTCTTT. Amino acids: CASRRGWNTEAFF.

The chain links TRBV7-9 to TRBJ1-1, with TRBD1 identical over 7 bases. Germline assignment: CDR1 SEHNR and CDR2 FQNEAQ (reference sequence). V was pared by 0 bases and J by 10 bases, with 5 bases of the junction left unmatched. The CDR3 consists of 13 residues. The CDR3 DNA reads TGTGCCAGCAGCTTAGCATTTCCAGGGGGAGCTTTCTTT. Its translation: CASSLAFPGGAFF.

This chain links TRBV25-1 with TRBJ2-6, with D possibly TRBD1 on 5 matching bases. The V gene's germline CDR1 is MGHDK and CDR2 SYGVNS. The CDR3 covers 13 residues. V was shortened by 6 bases and J by 2 bases, with 5 bases between the two germline ends. The CDR3 DNA follows: TGTGCCAGCAGGGACACTGGGGCCAACGTCCTGACTTTC. The encoded protein is CASRDTGANVLTF.

This sequence joins TRBV28 and TRBJ1-2; weak D call: TRBD1 (6 bases). From germline, CDR1 is MDHEN and CDR2 SYDVKM. The V and J ends lost 5 bases and 6 bases respectively, with 13 bases between them. CDR3 length equals 13 residues. The CDR3 sequence: CASSLYTGNGYTF. The CDR3 DNA follows: TGTGCCAGCAGTCTATACACAGGGAATGGCTACACCTTC.

The CDR3 here is CASSSDSRGNTEAFF. DNA for the CDR3: TGCGCCAGCAGCTCTGACAGTCGTGGGAACACTGAAGCTTTCTTT. The chain links TRBV5-1 to TRBJ1-1; D might be TRBD1 (5 bases). This CDR3 contains 15 residues. Trimming removed 3 bases at V and 1 base at J, with 13 bases between. Per the germline V gene, CDR1 is SGHRS and CDR2 is YFSETQ.

The chain combines TRBV11-2 with TRBJ2-5; TRBD2 aligns across 7 bases. V dropped 5 bases and J dropped 5; count of bases not matched to a gene: 5. This CDR3 comprises 13 residues. Germline CDR1 reads SGHAT; CDR2 reads FQNNGV. CDR3 region: CASSPGGYETQYF. For the CDR3, the DNA is TGTGCCAGCAGCCCCGGGGGGTACGAGACCCAGTACTTC.